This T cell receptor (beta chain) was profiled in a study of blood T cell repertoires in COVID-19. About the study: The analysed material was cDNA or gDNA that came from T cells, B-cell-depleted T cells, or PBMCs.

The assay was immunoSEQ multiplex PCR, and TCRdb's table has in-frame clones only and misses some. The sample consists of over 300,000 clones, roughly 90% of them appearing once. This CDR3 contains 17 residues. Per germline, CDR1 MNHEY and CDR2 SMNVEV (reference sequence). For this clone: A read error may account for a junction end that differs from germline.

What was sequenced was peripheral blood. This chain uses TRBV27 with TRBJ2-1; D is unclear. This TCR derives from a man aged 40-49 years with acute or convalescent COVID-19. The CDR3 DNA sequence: TGTGTCAGCAGTTTCCGCCTGAAGAGCGAGCCGTACAATGAGCAGTTCTTC. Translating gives CVSSFRLKSEPYNEQFF.